The T cell receptor beta chain described here comes from a study of T cell clones after liver transplantation. Study-level information: Third-party-reactive TCRbeta sequences from pre-transplant mixed lymphocyte reactions served as antigen-independent comparators.

Trimming cost V 3 bases and J 3 bases; bases outside gene matches: 5. The CDR3 loop spans 15 amino acids. Germline lookup yields CDR1 SEHNR and CDR2 FQNEAQ (reference sequence). Study-wide results and limits: Compared with third party-reactive sequences, donor-reactive ones declined more, independent of withdrawal success. In most of the 8 subjects, circulating graft-donor-reactive CD4 TCRbeta sequences fell significantly after transplant.

Remarks on this clone: Its antigen is not known.

Data came from immunoSEQ multiplex PCR; TCRdb stores just in-frame clones and leaves some out. The sample yields some 60,000 clones, about 73% seen once. The sequencing here drew on CD4+ T cells from blood, taken at the approximately 16-month timepoint. The chain combines TRBV7-9 with TRBJ2-3; 8 bases align to TRBD1. The sequence came from a human patient who received a liver transplant. Some T cells may be the graft donor's. The CDR3 here is CASSFGQGITDTQYF. Here the CDR3 DNA reads TGTGCCAGCAGCTTCGGACAGGGAATTACAGATACGCAGTATTTT.